This TCR beta chain was obtained from a study of response to subunit inactivated influenza vaccine. TCRdb called the RT-PCR reads again in MiXCR, with one record for every CDR3 protein. The data contain 600,000 to 850,000 distinct CDR3 sequences, 14% of them singletons. Germline CDR1 MDHEN, CDR2 SYDVKM. Trimming cost V 6 bases and J 5 bases; bases outside gene matches: 3. The CDR3 covers 13 residues. This clonotype showed up many times. The source was PBMCs from blood, collected approximately 15 days before vaccination. The receptor's source is a man between 45 and 60 years old who received an inactivated influenza vaccine. The chain has TRBV28 and TRBJ2-3; 9 bases fit TRBD1. The CDR3 region has the DNA TGTGCCAGCAGAACAGGGGGCGTAGATACGCAGTATTTT. Translated, it gives CASRTGGVDTQYF.